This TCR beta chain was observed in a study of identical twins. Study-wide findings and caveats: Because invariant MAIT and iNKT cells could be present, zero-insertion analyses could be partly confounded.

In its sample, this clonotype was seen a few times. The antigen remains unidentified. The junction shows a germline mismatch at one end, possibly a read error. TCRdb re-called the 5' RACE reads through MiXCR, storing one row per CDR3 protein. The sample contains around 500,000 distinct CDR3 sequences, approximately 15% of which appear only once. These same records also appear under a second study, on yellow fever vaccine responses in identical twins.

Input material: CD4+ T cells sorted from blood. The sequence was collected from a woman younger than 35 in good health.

The CDR3 sequence is CASSFRAISGNPGELFF. In DNA form, the CDR3 reads TGTGCCAGCAGTTTTCGGGCAATTAGCGGGAACCCCGGGGAGCTGTTTTTT. The chain recombines TRBV27 with TRBJ2-2; 8 nucleotides align to TRBD2. This CDR3 contains 17 residues. Per germline, CDR1 MNHEY and CDR2 SMNVEV (reference sequence).